Sequencing of this TCR beta chain was carried out in a study of blood T cell repertoires in COVID-19. About the research overall: Acute and convalescent COVID-19 samples came from the United States, Italy and Spain. PBMCs, B-cell-depleted T cells, or T cells provided the cDNA or gDNA that made up the material.

Source study methods: Amplification of reference gene primers was used by the study to estimate nucleated cell counts. TCRdb keeps only in-frame clones here, not all; method: immunoSEQ multiplex PCR. Clone size and V and J calls were adopted from that table, with D and trimming inferred from the DNA. The table has under 200,000 clones, 90% seen once. Specimen: peripheral blood. This TCR was sampled from a man aged 50-59 years with acute or convalescent COVID-19.

In DNA form, the CDR3 reads TGTGCCAGCAGACCCCGGACAGGGCTTAATTCACCCCTCCACTTT. As protein: CASRPRTGLNSPLHF. The chain joins TRBV6-6 to TRBJ1-6; 8 nucleotides line up with TRBD1. This CDR3 comprises 15 residues. Germline trimming cut 6 bases from V and 6 bases from J; bases unmatched to any gene: 7. The V gene's germline CDR1 is MNHNY and CDR2 SVGAGI (reference sequence).